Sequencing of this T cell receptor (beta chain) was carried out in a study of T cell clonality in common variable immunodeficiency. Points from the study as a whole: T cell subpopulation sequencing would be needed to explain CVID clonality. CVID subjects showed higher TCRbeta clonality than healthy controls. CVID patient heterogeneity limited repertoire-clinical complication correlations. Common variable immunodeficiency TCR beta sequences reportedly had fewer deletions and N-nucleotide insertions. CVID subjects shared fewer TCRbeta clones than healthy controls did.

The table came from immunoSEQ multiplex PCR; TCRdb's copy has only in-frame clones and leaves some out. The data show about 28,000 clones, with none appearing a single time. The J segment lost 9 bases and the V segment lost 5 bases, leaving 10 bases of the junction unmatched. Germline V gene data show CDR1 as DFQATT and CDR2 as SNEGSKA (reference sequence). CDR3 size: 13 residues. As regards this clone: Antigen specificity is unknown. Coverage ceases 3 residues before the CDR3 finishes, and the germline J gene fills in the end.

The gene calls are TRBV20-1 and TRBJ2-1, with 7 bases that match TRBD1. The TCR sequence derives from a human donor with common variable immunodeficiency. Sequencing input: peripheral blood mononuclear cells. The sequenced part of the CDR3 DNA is TGCAGTGCTCGACAGGGCCATCGGGGTGAG. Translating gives CSARQGHRGE. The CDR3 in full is CSARQGHRGEQFF.